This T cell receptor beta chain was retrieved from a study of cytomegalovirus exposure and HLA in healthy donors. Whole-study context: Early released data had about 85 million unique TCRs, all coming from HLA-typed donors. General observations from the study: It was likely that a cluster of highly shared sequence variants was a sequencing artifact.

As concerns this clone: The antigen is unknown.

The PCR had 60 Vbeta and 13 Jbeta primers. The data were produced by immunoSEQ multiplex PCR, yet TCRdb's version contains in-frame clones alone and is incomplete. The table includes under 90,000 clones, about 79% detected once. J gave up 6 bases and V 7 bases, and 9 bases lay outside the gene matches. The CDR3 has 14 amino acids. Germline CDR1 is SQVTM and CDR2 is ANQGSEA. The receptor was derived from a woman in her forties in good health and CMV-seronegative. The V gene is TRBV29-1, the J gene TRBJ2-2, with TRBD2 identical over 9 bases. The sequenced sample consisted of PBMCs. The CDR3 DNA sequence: TGCAGCGCAACCGGGACTAGCACGTCCGGGGAGCTGTTTTTT. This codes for CSATGTSTSGELFF.